Following are 10 T cell receptor beta chains from one sample sequenced in a study of CD8+ T cells in alopecia areata. The sample's treatment: oral pan-JAK inhibitor, 5-10 mg twice daily. Extracted from the samples, RNA was reverse transcribed into cDNA to serve as the sequencing template. The protocol was immunoSEQ multiplex PCR, while the TCRdb copy is restricted to in-frame clones and leaves out a portion. The repertoire holds over 100,000 clones, with around 50% as singletons. Sample: CD8+ T cells sorted from blood, taken at week 24, from a patient treated with tofacitinib. These receptors came from a human donor with alopecia areata.

This clone has just one count. This chain uses TRBV6-1 with TRBJ1-5; tentative D call: TRBD1 (6 bases). The CDR3 totals 16 residues. V shed 1 base and J shed 0 bases, with 10 bases lying between them. Germline CDR1 reads MNHNS; CDR2 reads SASEGT. CDR3 in amino acids: CASSEEAGVSNQPQHF. CDR3 in DNA: TGTGCCAGCAGTGAAGAGGCAGGGGTTAGCAATCAGCCCCAGCATTTT.

This clone is a singleton in its sample. The chain uses TRBV5-6 and TRBJ1-1; D possibly corresponds to TRBD1 (5 bases). V was trimmed by 4 bases and J by 5 bases, leaving 12 bases between them. CDR3 length: 13 residues. Germline-derived CDR1 and CDR2 are SGHDT and YYEEEE. DNA for the CDR3: TGTGCCAGCAGCGGGGATGGGGGAACTGAAGCTTTCTTT. Translated: CASSGDGGTEAFF. Together with reference TRBV5-6 and TRBJ1-1, the CDR3 gives the full variable domain: DAGVTQSPTHLIKTRGQQVTLRCSPKSGHDTVSWYQQALGQGPQFIFQYYEEEERQRGNFPDRFSGHQFPNYSSELNVNALLLGDSALYLCASSGDGGTEAFFGQGTRLTVV.

The rearrangement links TRBV7-2 to TRBJ2-1; 8 bases line up with TRBD2. The CDR3 contains 16 residues. The ends lost 5 bases at V and 0 bases at J; junction bases unmatched: 6. Germline CDR1 is SGHTA and CDR2 is FQGNSA. The CDR3 bases are TGTGCCAGCAGCCAGGCGGGGGGAAGCTCCTACAATGAGCAGTTCTTC. Translated, it gives CASSQAGGSSYNEQFF.

This clone was seen only a few times. A far larger clone is a single base away, which makes a read error likely. The rearrangement uses TRBV5-4 and TRBJ2-1; D gene unclear. Per germline, CDR1 SGHNT and CDR2 YYREEE (reference sequence). V dropped 2 bases and J dropped 0 bases, with 0 bases sitting between them. The CDR3 runs to 12 residues. The CDR3 bases are TGTGCCAGCAGCTTCTCCTACAATGAGCAGTTCTTC. This translates into CASSFSYNEQFF.

This clone has just a few counts. The chain recombines TRBV6-1 with TRBJ2-7; 7 bases match TRBD1. V gave up 6 bases and J gave up 5 bases; unmatched junction bases: 10. Germline loops: CDR1 MNHNS, CDR2 SASEGT. The CDR3 has 14 amino acids. CDR3 amino acids: CASSYDRASHEQYF. The CDR3 bases are TGTGCCAGCAGCTACGACAGGGCTTCCCACGAGCAGTACTTC.

This clone was detected only a few times. The chain combines TRBV30 with TRBJ2-2; D is possibly TRBD2 (5 bases). V shed 0 bases and J shed 2 bases, with 10 bases lying between them. The CDR3 sequence is 15 residues long. Germline V gene lookup returns CDR1 GTSNPN and CDR2 SVGIG (reference sequence). The CDR3 DNA reads TGTGCCTGGAGTGTTCAGGAGGCCAACACCGGGGAGCTGTTTTTT. This encodes CAWSVQEANTGELFF.

Worth noting for this clone: A much more abundant neighbour one base away suggests this may be a read error. Within the sample, other DNA sequences also encode this same CDR3. The chain carries TRBV7-9 and TRBJ2-2; D uncertain. The CDR3 is made up of 11 amino acids. Trimming took off 0 bases at V and 8 bases at J, with 1 base between the two ends. Germline V gene lookup returns CDR1 SEHNR and CDR2 FQNEAQ (reference sequence). The CDR3 sequence: CASSLAGELFF. DNA of the CDR3: TGTGCCAGCAGCTTAGCGGGGGAGCTGTTTTTT.

The rearrangement links TRBV23-1 to TRBJ2-3; 10 bases agree with TRBD1. TRBV23-1 is placed among ORFs of uncertain function. V was pared by 1 base and J by 1 base, with 8 bases of the junction left unmatched. This CDR3 is built from 18 residues. This CDR3 is CASSQFGDRGFRTDTQYF. CDR3 coding DNA: TGCGCCAGCAGTCAATTCGGGGACAGGGGTTTTCGCACAGATACGCAGTATTTT.

J is TRBJ2-3 and V is TRBV4-1; no clear D gene. The V gene lost 3 bases and the J gene lost 1 base, with 11 bases spanning the gap. The germline V gene encodes CDR1 MGHRA and CDR2 YSYEKL. This CDR3 has 15 residues. The CDR3 protein is CASSQAVPRTDTQYF. The CDR3 DNA reads as TGCGCCAGCAGCCAGGCAGTTCCCCGCACAGATACGCAGTATTTT.

This clone has only a few counts. The chain combines TRBV6-1 with TRBJ2-1; no clear D. Trimming removed 3 bases from V and 5 bases from J, with 5 bases in between. Per the germline V gene, CDR1 is MNHNS and CDR2 is SASEGT. This CDR3 is built from 12 residues. The CDR3 sequence is CASSEYDNEQFF. The CDR3 DNA is TGTGCCAGCAGTGAGTATGACAATGAGCAGTTCTTC.